The TCR beta chain under discussion was sequenced for a study of cytomegalovirus exposure and HLA in healthy donors (dated by TCRdb to the late 2010s). Notes on the research overall: An earlier analysis of 587 of the donors reported about 260 Gb of sequence data and around 120 million unique TCR beta sequences obtained from about 180 million T cells. The later analysis used no new phenotypic data to find candidate immune exposures, relying instead on TCR beta sequences and their occurrence across donors. Genome-wide SNP genotypes for about 65% of the roughly 670 donors were used in a later genetic analysis, which treated that subset as a discovery cohort. To decide whether each TCR beta V gene segment behaved as functional or pseudogenic, an earlier analysis of nearly 600 of the donors relied on high-throughput TCR beta sequencing. Besides the first cohort of roughly 640 subjects, a separate validation cohort made up of 120 different subjects was used. The genetic ancestry cluster associated with self-reported Caucasian donors included about 84% of the roughly 390 genotyped donors. The study used immunosequencing to profile the T cell repertoires of under 700 subjects and linked those repertoires to cytomegalovirus serostatus. The study was designed to test whether signatures of past pathogen exposure could be identified by cataloging public T cell receptors. A later analysis re-examined previously published TCR beta repertoires from about 700 donors and added high-resolution HLA genotyping to investigate patterns of TCR occurrence. High-throughput TCR immunosequencing, statistical association of individual TCRs with disease status, and machine learning were combined to predict cytomegalovirus infection status. HLA typing included class I and class II loci at four-digit resolution. Donor age, sex, ethnicity and CMV serostatus were collected together with the repertoire data. An early release that covered several hundred HLA-typed donors contained approximately 290 gigabases of sequencing data and tens of millions of unique TCR sequences. Four to six DR-DQ haplotypes were handled as single units for association and clustering, since linkage in the cohort was strong. Typing coverage differed by locus: A, B, C, DRB1 and DQB1 were typed in about 629-640 donors, DQA1 in 522, DPA1 in 600 to 610, and DPB1 in 450 to 480. All discovery cohort repertoires had been generated on a single sequencing platform. Among over 350 genotyped donors of the cohort, an average of around 240,000 unique TCR beta nucleotide sequences were sequenced per donor, roughly 18% of them non-productive.

Library preparation employed the immunoSEQ multiplex PCR assay. The multiplex PCR relied on a mix of 60 forward primers for TCR Vbeta segments and 13 reverse primers for TCR Jbeta segments. Amplification of the CDR3 region of rearranged TCR beta genes was performed with a multiplex PCR assay on genomic DNA. On the Illumina HiSeq System, the amplified TCR beta libraries were sequenced as 87-base-pair reads. In the original analysis: Across the 670 or so repertoires, a later analysis counted some 81 million unique TCR beta chains, about 10 million of which were shared by at least two donors. Raw reads were error-corrected and collapsed into unique sequences with a nearest-neighbor algorithm that merged closely related sequences to remove PCR and sequencing errors. V, D and J gene segments were assigned by aligning CDR3 sequences to IMGT reference sequences. For a sequence to be retained, a match of at least six nucleotides was required to both a V gene segment and a J gene segment. Rearrangements were classified as productive when the CDR3 lacked stop codons and remained in frame with V and J, and all other rearrangements were classified as non-productive. CDR3 was defined according to IMGT convention as the region running from the second conserved V-encoded cysteine to the conserved J-encoded phenylalanine. In an earlier analysis of approximately 500 of the donors, sequences lacking an unambiguous match to a single V gene segment were excluded. In an earlier analysis of several hundred of the donors, V segments were called functional above 56.7% productive rearrangements and were called segregating when the between-donor standard deviation exceeded 5%. A statistical classification framework was developed to diagnose cytomegalovirus status using the catalog of TCR beta chain sequences. In a later analysis, V and J genes were assigned by comparing TCR nucleotide sequences against IMGT/GENE-DB human TR gene sequences. Using the TCRdist pipeline, a later analysis assigned CDR3 sequences along with most-parsimonious VDJ recombination scenarios. A later analysis defined each TCR beta chain by its CDR3 amino acid sequence plus V-gene family, and excluded reads lacking a unique V-gene family. To address suspected cross-contamination and a sequencing artifact, a later analysis removed 450 to 700 highly shared, low-generation-probability nucleotide sequences. For each public chain, a later analysis derived a clonal expansion index from normalized ranks of inferred template counts within each repertoire. A later analysis computed generation probabilities with a VDJ recombination model fitted to out-of-frame rearrangements, and checked the results against IGoR. Hypergeometric tests were used in a later analysis to score TCR-TCR, TCR-HLA and TCR-CMV co-occurrence, with a repertoire-size bias correction applied to the TCR pairs. A later analysis estimated false discovery rates by permuting HLA or CMV assignments 20 times. In a later analysis, co-occurring TCRs were grouped with DBSCAN, and TCRdist sequence similarity was added when clustering was performed within HLA-allele-positive subsets. Repertoires with fewer than 30,000 or more than 120,000 public chains were left out of co-occurrence clustering, as were several repertoires with anomalous nucleotide sharing. TCRdb took over this immuneACCESS table, retaining in-frame rearrangements with V and J assigned. Such tables are incomplete; in checked studies, under half of the missing clones stem from an unresolved V gene, and the remainder is unexplained. V, J and clone size derive from that table, while D and trimming were established from the DNA sequence. The sample table contains more than 85,000 clones; only one count was recorded for 65% to 90% of them. 6% to 8% of the sample is taken by the ten largest.

The cohort comprised fewer than 750 healthy bone marrow donors. At the time of sampling, all cohort members were nominally healthy, though unrecorded immune exposures were likely present. The donor tested CMV seropositive, placing the donor among the 310 or so seropositive members of the cohort. A peripheral blood sample was collected from each donor, and TCR beta sequencing was performed on peripheral blood mononuclear cells. The Qiagen DNeasy Blood Extraction Kit was used to extract genomic DNA from the blood cell samples. The V end gives up 4 bases and the J end 2 bases, leaving 7 bases in the junction not matched to a gene. The CDR3 numbers 16 residues from cysteine through phenylalanine. The read is trimmed to its CDR3 DNA, 48 bases read in frame from base 1. The germline V gene sets CDR1 to MGHDK and CDR2 to SYGVNS. Points the paper makes about the study in general: For the cohort, immune exposure information was limited to CMV serostatus. Roughly uniform sequencing depth across donors was assumed in presence/absence analyses, although this assumption may not hold. A later analysis reported that several top co-occurrence clusters appeared linked to parvovirus B19, influenza, CMV and Epstein-Barr virus. The classifier was reported to diagnose cytomegalovirus status with high specificity and sensitivity in both the original and validation cohorts. The sequencing pipeline was judged likely to have produced a cluster of highly shared sequence variants as a technical artifact. While some public TCRs were present in many individuals, most TCR sequences turned up only very rarely across donors. A further reported finding was that TCR beta sequences accurately predicted the HLA-A and HLA-B alleles for most subjects in the first cohort. Correlated functional status among segregating V segments might be attributable to linkage disequilibrium, but an unknown experimental factor could not be ruled out. In a later analysis, HLA-associated TCR beta chains were found to be more clonally expanded and to have lower generation probabilities than equally common non-associated chains. The study gave a list of about 160 TCR beta chains associated with cytomegalovirus. Some IMGT-functional V segments, including TRBV6-2 and TRBV6-3, could not be distinguished by the 87-base-pair reads and were therefore excluded. Only TCR beta chains were sequenced in this cohort, and the absence of alpha or paired-chain data limited detectable features. Because some donors lacked HLA typing at each locus, the association tests relied only on the typed subset. According to a later genetic analysis, donors in an Asian-associated ancestry cluster had fewer N-insertions in productive TCRs than the approximately 630-donor mean. An earlier analysis of approximately 500 of the donors showed that most TCR beta V segments appeared in productive rearrangements either about 87% or about 30% of the time, which broadly matched IMGT annotations. A few of the identified cytomegalovirus-associated TCR beta chains were confirmed in vitro to be specific for cytomegalovirus antigens. The authors suggested that the approach could potentially be extended to other disease states and immunological phenotypes. Because counts were too low, about 15 rarely observed V segments, including chromosome 9 orphons, were left out of the earlier analysis of 500 to 650 of the donors. V-gene and J-gene trimming of TCR beta chains was associated with a missense DCLRE1C variant in a later genetic analysis, and the association was replicated in an independent cohort. Assigning TCR associations to individual alleles was difficult when HLA alleles, especially DR and DQ, strongly co-occurred. A later analysis found that TCR association rates varied across HLA loci, with DRB1 alleles showing the most associated TCRs and HLA-C alleles the fewest. In a later analysis, some 18,000 TCR beta sequences were associated with specific HLA alleles at a false discovery rate of 0.05. In a later analysis, most CMV-associated TCR beta chains were found to appear HLA-restricted, with HLA associations seemingly driven largely by CMV exposure.

Points on this clone: Its antigen remains unidentified. No per-base quality is available; no much larger clone lies one base away.

The receptor chain draws on TRBV25-1 and TRBJ2-3; a stretch of 9 junction bases matches TRBD1. The sample consisted of PBMCs. This TCR was sampled from a man in his thirties or forties in good health and CMV-seropositive. The CDR3 is CASSASGTGFTDTQYF. The nucleotides are TGTGCCAGCAGTGCTTCCGGGACAGGGTTCACAGATACGCAGTATTTT.